The clone carrying this TCR beta chain is medium-sized (0.01 to 0.1%) in the sample. No antigen is known for it. Blood and skin TCR RNA was reverse transcribed with alpha and beta constant primers. TCRdb independently ran MiXCR on the UMI-ligation and nested PCR reads; one entry per CDR3 protein. The sample has about 20,000 distinct CDR3 sequences, about a tenth seen once; the top ten hold under 7.5%. The data stem from a study of naive and memory T cell subsets. Whole-study findings and limits: This RNA-based method may be sensitive to activation-related transcript changes.

Sample treatment: skin biopsy from PPD injection site in Mantoux-positive individual. Reverse transcription used DNase-treated unsorted total RNA, aiming for roughly 1 to 1000 ng. This CDR3 contains 9 residues. Trimming removed 8 bases from V and 2 bases from J, with 0 bases in between. From germline, CDR1 is MNHNY and CDR2 SVGAGI (reference sequence). The source of this sequence is an adult in good health. Sequencing used skin, obtained from a tuberculin skin test site. This chain connects TRBV6-6 to TRBJ2-5; D is uncertain. CDR3 nucleotides: TGTGCCAGCCAAGAGACCCAGTACTTC. Translating it yields CASQETQYF.